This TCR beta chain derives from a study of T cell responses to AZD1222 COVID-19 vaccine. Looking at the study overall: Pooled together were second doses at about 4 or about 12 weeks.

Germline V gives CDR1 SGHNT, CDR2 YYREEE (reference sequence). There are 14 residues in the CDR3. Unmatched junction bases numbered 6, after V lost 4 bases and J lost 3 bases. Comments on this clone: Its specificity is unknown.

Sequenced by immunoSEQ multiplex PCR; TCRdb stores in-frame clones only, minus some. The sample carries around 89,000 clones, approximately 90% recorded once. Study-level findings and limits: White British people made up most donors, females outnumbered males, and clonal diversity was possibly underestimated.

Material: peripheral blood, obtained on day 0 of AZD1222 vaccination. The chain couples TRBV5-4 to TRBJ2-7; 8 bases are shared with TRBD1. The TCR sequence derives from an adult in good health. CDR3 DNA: TGTGCCAGCAGCGGCTGGACAGGGAACTACGAGCAGTACTTC. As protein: CASSGWTGNYEQYF.